This T cell receptor beta chain was sequenced during a study of T cells in localized non-small cell lung cancer. Study-wide points: The study linked higher blood T cell density to longer overall survival. Compared with tumor, uninvolved adjacent lung displayed greater T cell clonality, ranking highest overall. Appearances in adjacent lung were noted for a median roughly 50 of the top 100 tumor clones. As only one tumor region underwent sequencing, heterogeneity remains possible.

To note about this clone: The antigen remains undetermined.

Using immunoSEQ multiplex PCR, the repertoire was profiled, and TCRdb retains in-frame clones only, with some absent. The repertoire holds just over 70,000 clones, with about nine tenths as singletons. With 0 bases removed from V and 2 bases from J, the gap between germline ends came to 14 bases. CDR3 length: 16 amino acids. Germline CDR1 SGHNT, CDR2 YYREEE (reference sequence). The genes are TRBV5-4 and TRBJ1-2, with D perhaps TRBD1 (6 bases). The sequence derives from a male donor older than 55 with stage III squamous cell lung carcinoma. Sequencing was performed on peripheral blood, taken before any cancer treatment. DNA of the CDR3: TGTGCCAGCAGCTTGGTTTTGAGGGGGGGAAACTATGGCTACACCTTC. Translation: CASSLVLRGGNYGYTF.